A single sample is the source of the 3 T cell receptor beta chains below, sequenced in a study of T cells in narcolepsy. The repertoire was sequenced with immunoSEQ multiplex PCR; TCRdb's copy has only in-frame clones and lacks some. The repertoire holds just over 20,000 clones, with roughly nine tenths as singletons. The sample taken for sequencing was CD45RA- memory CD4+ T cells from PBMCs. These receptors came from a human donor with narcolepsy.

The rearrangement links TRBV5-6 to TRBJ1-1; TRBD1 is a possible D gene (5 bases). Trimming left V 4 bases short and J 3 bases short, with 10 bases between. The CDR3 consists of 13 residues. Per germline, CDR1 SGHDT and CDR2 YYEEEE. The CDR3 coding sequence is TGTGCCAGCAGCCTACGACAGCACACTGAAGCTTTCTTT. Amino acid sequence: CASSLRQHTEAFF.

This clone has just a few counts. The chain carries TRBV21-1 and TRBJ2-1; the D call TRBD1 from the table was never checked on the DNA. TRBV21-1 is assigned pseudogene status. The CDR3 totals 17 residues. CDR3 DNA: TGTGCCAGCAGCAATCCAGACGGAAGGGGCTCCTACAATGAGCAGTTCTTC. This codes for CASSNPDGRGSYNEQFF.

The V and J genes are TRBV28 and TRBJ2-7; no definite D call. The CDR3 runs to 12 residues. The germline gives CDR1 MDHEN, CDR2 SYDVKM. Deletions cut 8 bases from V and 2 bases from J, with 10 bases between. The CDR3 DNA reads TGTGCCAGCTCCAACGGGCCCTACGAGCAGTACTTC. Its translation: CASSNGPYEQYF.